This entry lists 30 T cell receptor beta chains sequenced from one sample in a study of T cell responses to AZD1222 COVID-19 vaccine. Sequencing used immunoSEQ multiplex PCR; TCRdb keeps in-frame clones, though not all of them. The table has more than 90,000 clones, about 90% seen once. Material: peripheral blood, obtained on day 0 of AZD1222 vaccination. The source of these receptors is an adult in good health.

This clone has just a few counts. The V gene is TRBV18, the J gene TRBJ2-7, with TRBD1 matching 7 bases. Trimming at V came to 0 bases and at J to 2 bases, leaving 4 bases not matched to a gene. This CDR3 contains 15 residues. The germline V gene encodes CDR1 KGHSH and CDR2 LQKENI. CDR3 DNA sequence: TGTGCCAGCTCACCACCCGGGACAGCAACCTACGAGCAGTACTTC. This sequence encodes CASSPPGTATYEQYF.

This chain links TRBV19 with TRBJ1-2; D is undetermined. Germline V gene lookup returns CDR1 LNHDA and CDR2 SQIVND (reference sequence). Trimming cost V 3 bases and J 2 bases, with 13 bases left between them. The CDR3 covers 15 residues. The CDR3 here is CASSISASGNYGYTF. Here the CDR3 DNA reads TGTGCCAGTAGTATTAGTGCATCAGGAAACTATGGCTACACCTTC.

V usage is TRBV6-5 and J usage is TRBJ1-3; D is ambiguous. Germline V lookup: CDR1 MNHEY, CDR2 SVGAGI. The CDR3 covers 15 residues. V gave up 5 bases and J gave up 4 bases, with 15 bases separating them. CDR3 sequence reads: CASSPLRAAGNTIYF. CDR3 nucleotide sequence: TGTGCCAGCAGTCCTCTGAGGGCCGCGGGAAACACCATATATTTT.

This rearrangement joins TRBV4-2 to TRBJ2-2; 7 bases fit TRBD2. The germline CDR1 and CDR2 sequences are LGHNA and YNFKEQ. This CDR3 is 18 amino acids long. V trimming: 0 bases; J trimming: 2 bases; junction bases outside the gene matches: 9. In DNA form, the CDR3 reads TGTGCCAGCAGCCAAGAGGGGGGGAGTACATTTAACACCGGGGAGCTGTTTTTT. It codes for CASSQEGGSTFNTGELFF.

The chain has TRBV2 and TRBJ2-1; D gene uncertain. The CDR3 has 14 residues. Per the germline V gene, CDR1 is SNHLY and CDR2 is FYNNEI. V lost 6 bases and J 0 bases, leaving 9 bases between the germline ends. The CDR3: CASRARSSYNEQFF. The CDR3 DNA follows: TGTGCCAGCAGAGCCCGTAGCTCCTACAATGAGCAGTTCTTC.

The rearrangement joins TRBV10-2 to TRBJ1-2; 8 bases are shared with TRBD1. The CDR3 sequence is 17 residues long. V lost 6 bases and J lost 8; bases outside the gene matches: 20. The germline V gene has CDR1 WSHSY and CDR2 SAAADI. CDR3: CASSPRLGQGHPQGYTF. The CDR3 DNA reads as TGCGCCAGCAGCCCGAGACTTGGACAGGGCCACCCACAAGGCTACACCTTC.

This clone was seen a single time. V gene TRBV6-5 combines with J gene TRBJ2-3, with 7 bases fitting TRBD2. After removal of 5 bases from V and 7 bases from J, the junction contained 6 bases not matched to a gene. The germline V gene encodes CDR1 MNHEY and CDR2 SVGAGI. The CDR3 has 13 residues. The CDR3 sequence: CASSLQTSYTQYF. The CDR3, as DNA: TGTGCCAGCAGTCTCCAGACTAGCTATACGCAGTATTTT.

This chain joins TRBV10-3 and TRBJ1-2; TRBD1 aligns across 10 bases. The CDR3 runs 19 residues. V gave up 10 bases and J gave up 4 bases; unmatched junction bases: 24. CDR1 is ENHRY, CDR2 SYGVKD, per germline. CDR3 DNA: TGTGCCACCGCCACAGACGCCGGGACAGGGGAAGGATTGGGCTATGGCTACACCTTC. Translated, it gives CATATDAGTGEGLGYGYTF.

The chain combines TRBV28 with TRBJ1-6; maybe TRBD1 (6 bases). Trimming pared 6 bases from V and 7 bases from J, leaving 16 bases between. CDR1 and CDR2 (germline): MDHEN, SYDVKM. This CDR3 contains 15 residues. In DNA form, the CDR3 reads TGTGCCAGCAGCCCAGTGGGGGGCGTGAATTCACCCCTCCACTTT. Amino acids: CASSPVGGVNSPLHF.

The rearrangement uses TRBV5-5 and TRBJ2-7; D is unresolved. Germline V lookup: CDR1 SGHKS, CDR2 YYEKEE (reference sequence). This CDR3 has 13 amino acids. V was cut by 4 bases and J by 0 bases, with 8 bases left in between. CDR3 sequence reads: CASSQTSSYEQYF. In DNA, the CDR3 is TGTGCCAGCAGCCAGACAAGCTCCTACGAGCAGTACTTC.

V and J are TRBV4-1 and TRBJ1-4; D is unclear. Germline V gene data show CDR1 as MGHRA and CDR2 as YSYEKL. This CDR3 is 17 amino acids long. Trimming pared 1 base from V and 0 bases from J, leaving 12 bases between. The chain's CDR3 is CASSQGGNYATNEKLFF. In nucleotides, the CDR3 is TGCGCCAGCAGCCAAGGTGGCAACTACGCAACTAATGAAAAACTGTTTTTT.

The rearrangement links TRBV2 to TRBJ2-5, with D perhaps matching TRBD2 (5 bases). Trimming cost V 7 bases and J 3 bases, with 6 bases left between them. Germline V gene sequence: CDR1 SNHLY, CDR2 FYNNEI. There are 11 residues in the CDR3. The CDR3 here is CASKGEETQYF. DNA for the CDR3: TGTGCCAGCAAGGGAGAAGAGACCCAGTACTTC.

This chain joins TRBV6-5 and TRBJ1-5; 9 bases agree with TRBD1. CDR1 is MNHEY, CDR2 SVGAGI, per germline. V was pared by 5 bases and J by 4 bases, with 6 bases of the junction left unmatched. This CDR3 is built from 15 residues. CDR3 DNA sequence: TGTGCCAGCAGTCCGCGGACAGGGGTAAATCAGCCCCAGCATTTT. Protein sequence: CASSPRTGVNQPQHF.

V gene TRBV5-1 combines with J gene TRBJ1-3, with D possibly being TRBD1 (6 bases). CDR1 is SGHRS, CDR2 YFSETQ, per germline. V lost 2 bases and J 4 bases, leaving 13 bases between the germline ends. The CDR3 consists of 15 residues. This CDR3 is CASSLLQGAGNTIYF. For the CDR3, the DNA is TGCGCCAGCAGCTTACTACAGGGTGCCGGAAACACCATATATTTT.

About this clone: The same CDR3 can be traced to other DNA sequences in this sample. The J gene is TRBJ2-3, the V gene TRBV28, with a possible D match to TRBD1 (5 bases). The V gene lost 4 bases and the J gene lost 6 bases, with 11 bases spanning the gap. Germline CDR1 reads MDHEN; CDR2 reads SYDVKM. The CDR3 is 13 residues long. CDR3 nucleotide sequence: TGTGCCAGCAGTTCCGGACAAACCGATACGCAGTATTTT. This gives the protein CASSSGQTDTQYF.

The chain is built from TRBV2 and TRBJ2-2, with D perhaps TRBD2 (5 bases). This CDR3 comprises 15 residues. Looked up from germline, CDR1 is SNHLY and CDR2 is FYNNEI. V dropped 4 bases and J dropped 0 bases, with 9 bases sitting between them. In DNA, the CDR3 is TGTGCCAGCAGTGCGGGGAGCGCGAACACCGGGGAGCTGTTTTTT. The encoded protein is CASSAGSANTGELFF.

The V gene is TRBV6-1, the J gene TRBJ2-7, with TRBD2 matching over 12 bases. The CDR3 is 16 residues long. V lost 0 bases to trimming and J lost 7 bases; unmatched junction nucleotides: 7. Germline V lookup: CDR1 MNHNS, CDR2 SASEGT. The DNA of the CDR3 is TGTGCCAGCAGTGAAGCACACGCTAGCGGGAGGGGGGAGCAGTACTTC. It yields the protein CASSEAHASGRGEQYF.

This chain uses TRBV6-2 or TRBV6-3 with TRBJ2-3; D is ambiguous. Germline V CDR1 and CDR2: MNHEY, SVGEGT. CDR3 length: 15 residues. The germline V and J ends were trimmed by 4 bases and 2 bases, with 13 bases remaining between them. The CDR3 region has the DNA TGTGCCAGCAGTTCGGGCTCCATTAACACAGATACGCAGTATTTT. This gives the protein CASSSGSINTDTQYF.

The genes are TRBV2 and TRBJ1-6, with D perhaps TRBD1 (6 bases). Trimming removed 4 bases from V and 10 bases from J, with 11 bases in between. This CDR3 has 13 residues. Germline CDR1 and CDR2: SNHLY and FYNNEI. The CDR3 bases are TGTGCCAGCAGTGGGGACACGGGGTCACCCCTCCACTTT. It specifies CASSGDTGSPLHF.

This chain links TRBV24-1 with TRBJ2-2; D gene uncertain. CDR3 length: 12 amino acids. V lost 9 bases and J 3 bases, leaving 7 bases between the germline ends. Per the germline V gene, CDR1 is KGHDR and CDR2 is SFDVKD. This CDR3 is CATHTYTGELFF. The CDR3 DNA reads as TGTGCCACCCACACCTACACCGGGGAGCTGTTTTTT.

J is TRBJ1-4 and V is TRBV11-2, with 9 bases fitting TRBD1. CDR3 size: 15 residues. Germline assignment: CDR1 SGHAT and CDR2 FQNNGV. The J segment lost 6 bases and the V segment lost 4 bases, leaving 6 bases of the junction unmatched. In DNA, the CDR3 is TGTGCCAGCAGCTACCGGACAGGGGTGGATGAAAAACTGTTTTTT. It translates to CASSYRTGVDEKLFF. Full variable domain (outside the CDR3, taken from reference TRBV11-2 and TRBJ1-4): EAGVAQSPRYKIIEKRQSVAFWCNPISGHATLYWYQQILGQGPKLLIQFQNNGVVDDSQLPKDRFSAERLKGVDSTLKIQPAKLEDSAVYLCASSYRTGVDEKLFFGSGTQLSVL.

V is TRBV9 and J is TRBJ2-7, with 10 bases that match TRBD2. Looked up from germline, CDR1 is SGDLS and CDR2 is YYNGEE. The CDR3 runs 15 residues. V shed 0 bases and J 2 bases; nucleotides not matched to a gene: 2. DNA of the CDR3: TGTGCCAGCAGCGTAGAAGCGGGAGGGCCCTACGAGCAGTACTTC. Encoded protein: CASSVEAGGPYEQYF.

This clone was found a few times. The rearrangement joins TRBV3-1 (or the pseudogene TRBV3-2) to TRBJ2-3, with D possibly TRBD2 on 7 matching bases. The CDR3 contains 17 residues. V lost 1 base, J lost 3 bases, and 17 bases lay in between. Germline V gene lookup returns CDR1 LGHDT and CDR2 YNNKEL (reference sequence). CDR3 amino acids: CASSQGTQGGRTDTQYF. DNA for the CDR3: TGTGCCAGCAGCCAAGGCACACAGGGAGGGAGGACAGATACGCAGTATTTT.

The CDR3, as DNA: TGTGCCAGCAGCTCGGGGGGAGGGGAGACCCAGTACTTC. It translates to CASSSGGGETQYF. The chain uses TRBV11-2 and TRBJ2-5; 7 nucleotides agree with TRBD2. Germline CDR1 is SGHAT and CDR2 is FQNNGV. The CDR3 length is 13 residues. V dropped 4 bases and J dropped 5; count of bases not matched to a gene: 4.

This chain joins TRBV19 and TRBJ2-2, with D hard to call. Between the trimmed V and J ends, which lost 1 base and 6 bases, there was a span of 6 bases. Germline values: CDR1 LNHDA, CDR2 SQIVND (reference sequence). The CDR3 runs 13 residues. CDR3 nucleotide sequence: TGTGCCAGTAGTATAGTCTTCGCCGGGGAGCTGTTTTTT. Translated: CASSIVFAGELFF.

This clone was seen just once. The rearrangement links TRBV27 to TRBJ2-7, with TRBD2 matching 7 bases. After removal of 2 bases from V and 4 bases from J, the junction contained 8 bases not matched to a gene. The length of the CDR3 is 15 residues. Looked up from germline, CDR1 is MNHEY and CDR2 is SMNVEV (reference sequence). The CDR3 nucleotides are TGTGCCAGCAGTTTAGTGGCTAGCGGAAATTACGAGCAGTACTTC. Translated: CASSLVASGNYEQYF.

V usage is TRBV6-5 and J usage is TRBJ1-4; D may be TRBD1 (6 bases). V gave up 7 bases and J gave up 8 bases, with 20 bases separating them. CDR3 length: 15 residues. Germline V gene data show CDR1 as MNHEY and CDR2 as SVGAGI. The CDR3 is CASTRGVRGREKLFF. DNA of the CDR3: TGTGCCAGCACTCGAGGTGTCAGGGGAAGGGAAAAACTGTTTTTT.

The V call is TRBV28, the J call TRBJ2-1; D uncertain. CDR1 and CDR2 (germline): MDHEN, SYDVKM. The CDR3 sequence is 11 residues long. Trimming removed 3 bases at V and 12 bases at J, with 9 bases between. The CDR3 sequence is CASSFPSRQFF. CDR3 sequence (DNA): TGTGCCAGCAGTTTTCCCAGCAGGCAGTTCTTC.

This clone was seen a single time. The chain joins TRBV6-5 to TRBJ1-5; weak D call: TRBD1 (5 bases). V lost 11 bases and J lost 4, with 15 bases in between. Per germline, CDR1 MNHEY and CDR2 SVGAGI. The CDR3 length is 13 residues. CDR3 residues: CAGQRDVNQPQHF. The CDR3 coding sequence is TGTGCCGGGCAAAGGGACGTTAATCAGCCCCAGCATTTT.

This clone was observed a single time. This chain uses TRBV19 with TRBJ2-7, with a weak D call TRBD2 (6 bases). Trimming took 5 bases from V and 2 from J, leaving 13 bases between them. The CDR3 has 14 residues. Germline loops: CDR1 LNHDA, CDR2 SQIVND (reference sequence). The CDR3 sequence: CASSPWGVTYEQYF. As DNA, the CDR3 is TGTGCCAGTAGTCCCTGGGGGGTTACCTACGAGCAGTACTTC.